The 26 T cell receptor beta chains below all came from one sample that was sequenced in a study of T-cell memory formation after mild COVID-19. TCRdb redid the calling of the 5' RACE reads with MiXCR, one entry per CDR3 protein. The sample consists of roughly 610,000 distinct CDR3 sequences, roughly a sixth of them appearing once. The sample comprised PBMCs or a T cell subset sorted from them (not recorded which). These receptors came from an adult woman who had mild COVID-19 (a few samples of this study predate the infection). Cell type and time point are not known.

The chain combines TRBV24-1 with TRBJ2-7, with TRBD1 as a possible D gene (6 bases). Trimming stripped 2 bases from V and 0 bases from J, with 16 bases between. CDR3 length: 17 amino acids. In germline, CDR1 is KGHDR, CDR2 SFDVKD. This chain's CDR3 is CATSDWNPDRGSYEQYF. The CDR3 nucleotides are TGTGCCACCAGTGATTGGAACCCGGACAGAGGCTCCTACGAGCAGTACTTC.

V gene TRBV7-8 combines with J gene TRBJ1-1; D is uncertain. The germline gives CDR1 SGHVS, CDR2 FQNEAQ. V lost 2 bases and J 1 base, leaving 11 bases between the germline ends. The CDR3 sequence is 15 residues long. The CDR3 region is CASSLRESENTEAFF. The CDR3 nucleotides are TGTGCCAGCAGCTTAAGGGAAAGCGAGAACACTGAAGCTTTCTTT.

The table lists this clonotype with a few counts. The chain's CDR3 is CASSQPGRVGSGNTIYF. CDR3 in DNA: TGCGCCAGCAGCCAACCCGGGAGGGTGGGATCAGGAAACACCATATATTTT. The gene calls are TRBV4-1 and TRBJ1-3; no firm D call. The CDR3 covers 17 residues. Deletions cut 2 bases from V and 4 bases from J, with 18 bases between. Germline CDR1 reads MGHRA; CDR2 reads YSYEKL.

V gene TRBV5-1 combines with J gene TRBJ1-1; possibly TRBD1 for D (5 bases). V lost 4 bases and J 2 bases, leaving 18 bases between the germline ends. CDR1 and CDR2 from the germline V gene are SGHRS and YFSETQ. CDR3 size: 16 residues. The CDR3 spells CASSLNGGRDNTEAFF. Here the CDR3 DNA reads TGCGCCAGCAGCCTCAATGGGGGAAGGGACAACACTGAAGCTTTCTTT.

This clonotype was observed at least ten times. The chain combines TRBV9 with TRBJ1-2; D may be TRBD1 (5 bases). Trimming removed 0 bases from V and 3 bases from J, with 9 bases in between. This CDR3 region has 14 residues. Germline V CDR1 and CDR2: SGDLS, YYNGEE. The CDR3 DNA is TGTGCCAGCAGCGTAGGGAAGGGGCACTATGGCTACACCTTC. Amino acid sequence: CASSVGKGHYGYTF. The complete variable domain, with remaining parts taken from reference TRBV9 and TRBJ1-2, reads DSGVTQTPKHLITATGQRVTLRCSPRSGDLSVYWYQQSLDQGLQFLIQYYNGEERAKGNILERFSAQQFPDLHSELNLSSLELGDSALYFCASSVGKGHYGYTFGSGTRLTVV.

This chain links TRBV11-2 with TRBJ2-7; 7 nucleotides agree with TRBD1. The J segment lost 6 bases and the V segment lost 5 bases, leaving 13 bases of the junction unmatched. The CDR3 is 15 amino acids. Germline loops: CDR1 SGHAT, CDR2 FQNNGV. As DNA, the CDR3 is TGTGCCAGCAGCCCATCAGGGGGACAGAACCCCGAGCAGTACTTC. It is translated as CASSPSGGQNPEQYF.

The genes are TRBV20-1 and TRBJ2-7, with 11 positions matching TRBD2. The CDR3 has 14 amino acids. J gave up 5 bases and V 3 bases, and 6 bases lay outside the gene matches. Germline assignment: CDR1 DFQATT and CDR2 SNEGSKA (reference sequence). For the CDR3, the DNA is TGCAGTGCTAGTACTAGCGGGAGAGTCGACGAGCAGTACTTC. This translates into CSASTSGRVDEQYF.

The chain joins TRBV15 to TRBJ1-1; tentative D call: TRBD1 (6 bases). Germline V gives CDR1 LNHNV, CDR2 YYDKDF (reference sequence). The ends were cut back, 3 bases at V and 1 base at J, with 15 bases in the middle. The CDR3 extends over 16 amino acids. CDR3 nucleotides: TGTGCCACCAGCAGGGGTACCTGGGGGGCGAACACTGAAGCTTTCTTT. It is translated as CATSRGTWGANTEAFF.

The CDR3 DNA sequence: TGTGCCAGCATTAAACAGGGGGCGCGGTACACTGAAGCTTTCTTT. This codes for CASIKQGARYTEAFF. The V and J genes are TRBV6-2 or TRBV6-3 and TRBJ1-1; 9 bases line up with TRBD1. The ends lost 7 bases at V and 3 bases at J; junction bases unmatched: 9. This CDR3 region has 15 residues. Germline V gives CDR1 MNHEY, CDR2 SVGEGT.

In its sample, this clonotype was seen a few times. CDR3 in DNA: TGTGCCAGCAGTTTGCAGGGGGGTGCTACTAATGAAAAACTGTTTTTT. It encodes CASSLQGGATNEKLFF. The V and J genes are TRBV12-3 or TRBV12-4 and TRBJ1-4; 7 bases line up with TRBD1. The CDR3 runs to 16 residues. The J segment lost 2 bases and the V segment lost 3 bases, leaving 6 bases of the junction unmatched.

The chain carries TRBV7-6 and TRBJ2-3; the D is unclear. The length of the CDR3 is 15 residues. V was cut by 5 bases and J by 3 bases, with 15 bases left in between. CDR1 is SGHVS and CDR2 is FNYEAQ in the germline V gene. CDR3 in amino acids: CASSLRSLHTDTQYF. The CDR3 bases are TGTGCCAGCAGCCTCCGCAGCTTACATACAGATACGCAGTATTTT.

The gene calls are TRBV3-1 and TRBJ2-7; D gene unclear. The V end lost 3 bases, the J end lost 2 bases, and 14 bases lay between the germline ends. Germline CDR1 reads LGHDT; CDR2 reads YNNKEL (reference sequence). The CDR3 runs to 15 residues. CDR3 nucleotides: TGTGCCAGCAGCCAGGAGATGGGGTCAACCTACGAGCAGTACTTC. Translation: CASSQEMGSTYEQYF.

The chain joins TRBV15 to TRBJ2-1; 7 nucleotides line up with TRBD2. This CDR3 comprises 18 residues. V lost 3 bases to trimming and J lost 4 bases; unmatched junction nucleotides: 15. Germline V gene sequence: CDR1 LNHNV, CDR2 YYDKDF (reference sequence). The chain's CDR3 is CATSSGFGSLGGYNEQFF. The CDR3 nucleotides read TGTGCCACCAGCAGTGGGTTCGGAAGCCTGGGGGGGTACAATGAGCAGTTCTTC.

The rearrangement joins TRBV3-1 to TRBJ2-3; D might be TRBD2 (5 bases). The length of the CDR3 is 18 residues. V gave up 2 bases and J gave up 0 bases, with 18 bases separating them. Germline values: CDR1 LGHDT, CDR2 YNNKEL (reference sequence). CDR3 residues: CASSQLIFRAGSTDTQYF. The CDR3 DNA sequence: TGTGCCAGCAGCCAACTGATATTTAGGGCGGGTAGCACAGATACGCAGTATTTT.

The table lists this clonotype with many counts. This chain connects TRBV2 to TRBJ1-2; a possible D gene is TRBD1 (6 bases). CDR1 is SNHLY, CDR2 FYNNEI, per germline. Trimming left V 1 base short and J 4 bases short, with 13 bases between. The CDR3 is made up of 15 amino acids. CDR3 in amino acids: CASSEEAGAIYGYTF. CDR3 in DNA: TGTGCCAGCAGTGAAGAGGCAGGGGCGATCTATGGCTACACCTTC.

As concerns this clonotype: One base away lies a much larger clone, so this may be a sequencing read error. The J gene is TRBJ2-2, the V gene TRBV9; possibly TRBD1 or TRBD2 for D (5 bases each). The germline V gene encodes CDR1 SGDLS and CDR2 YYNGEE. This CDR3 region has 15 residues. CDR3: CASSVGTVNTGEMFF. In DNA, the CDR3 is TGTGCCAGCAGCGTCGGGACGGTGAACACCGGGGAGATGTTTTTT.

This clonotype was seen a handful of times. The J gene is TRBJ2-1, the V gene TRBV5-5, with D possibly TRBD1 on 5 matching bases. The CDR3 sequence is 16 residues long. Germline V lookup: CDR1 SGHKS, CDR2 YYEKEE (reference sequence). The ends were cut back, 4 bases at V and 0 bases at J, with 14 bases in the middle. The CDR3 region has the DNA TGTGCCAGCAGCAGAGAAGGGGTGAGCTCCTACAATGAGCAGTTCTTC. Translated: CASSREGVSSYNEQFF.

This clonotype has a count of ten or more. The chain links TRBV29-1 to TRBJ2-7, with D maybe TRBD2 (6 bases). V lost 5 bases to trimming and J lost 0 bases, with 14 bases between them. Germline values: CDR1 SQVTM, CDR2 ANQGSEA. The CDR3 covers 14 residues. Written as DNA, the CDR3 is TGCAGCGTTCCTCTGGGGGGTAGCTCCTACGAGCAGTACTTC. Its protein product is CSVPLGGSSYEQYF.

This clonotype has a handful of counts. The chain employs TRBV5-1 and TRBJ2-5; maybe TRBD1 (6 bases). CDR3 length: 15 amino acids. Looked up from germline, CDR1 is SGHRS and CDR2 is YFSETQ. V was clipped by 4 bases and J by 1 base, with 14 bases between them. The CDR3 sequence is CASSPSRRGQETQYF. CDR3 nucleotides: TGCGCCAGCAGCCCCTCGCGCAGGGGCCAAGAGACCCAGTACTTC.

This clonotype was counted between two and nine times. V usage is TRBV7-9 and J usage is TRBJ1-5; perhaps TRBD1 as D (6 bases). Trimming left V 3 bases short and J 7 bases short, with 16 bases between. The germline V gene has CDR1 SEHNR and CDR2 FQNEAQ (reference sequence). This CDR3 spans 15 amino acids. The DNA of the CDR3 is TGTGCCAGCAGCTTTGGGTCAGGGGCTGACCAGCCCCAGCATTTT. Translation: CASSFGSGADQPQHF.

This clonotype came up many times. V is TRBV5-4 and J is TRBJ2-5; TRBD2 agrees at 11 bases. There are 16 residues in the CDR3. CDR1 is SGHNT, CDR2 YYREEE, per germline (reference sequence). V gave up 2 bases and J gave up 5 bases; unmatched junction bases: 8. The CDR3 is CASSFRGLAGGETQYF. DNA for the CDR3: TGTGCCAGCAGCTTCCGCGGGCTAGCGGGGGGTGAGACCCAGTACTTC.

The chain recombines TRBV5-1 with TRBJ2-7; perhaps TRBD2 as D (6 bases). The V gene's germline CDR1 is SGHRS and CDR2 YFSETQ. Trimming shortened V by 3 bases and J by 3 bases, and 13 bases separated the two germline ends. This CDR3 has 14 residues. The CDR3 spells CASSSAGLNYEQYF. The CDR3 DNA follows: TGCGCCAGCAGCTCCGCGGGACTCAACTACGAGCAGTACTTC.

The sample holds a few counts of this clonotype. The gene calls are TRBV7-9 and TRBJ1-4, with 7 bases fitting TRBD1. The CDR3 sequence is 15 residues long. The germline CDR1 and CDR2 sequences are SEHNR and FQNEAQ (reference sequence). V lost 8 bases to trimming and J lost 4 bases; unmatched junction nucleotides: 10. CDR3 in DNA: TGTGCCAGCCAAGCCACCGGGACAGTTAATGAAAAACTGTTTTTT. This codes for CASQATGTVNEKLFF.

There are a few counts of this clonotype. The rearrangement links TRBV29-1 to TRBJ2-5, with D possibly matching TRBD2 (5 bases). Germline values: CDR1 SQVTM, CDR2 ANQGSEA. This CDR3 spans 12 amino acids. Trimming removed 7 bases from V and 3 bases from J, with 12 bases in between. CDR3 DNA sequence: TGCAGCGCCTCCCTAGCCAAAGAGACCCAGTACTTC. It encodes CSASLAKETQYF.

This clonotype has just a few counts. Relative to the germline gene, one junction end is altered; a read error may explain this. The chain joins TRBV5-1 to TRBJ2-7; possible D gene TRBD2, 5 bases. The CDR3 runs to 11 residues. CDR1 is SGHRS, CDR2 YFSETQ, per germline. The CDR3, as DNA: TGCGCCAGCAGCTCGGAGGCAGCCCGCTTCTTC. Translating it yields CASSSEAARFF.

The genes are TRBV4-2 and TRBJ2-2; TRBD2 is a possible D gene (6 bases). Germline V CDR1 and CDR2: LGHNA, YNFKEQ. Trimming left V 0 bases short and J 6 bases short, with 14 bases between. The CDR3 extends over 16 amino acids. The CDR3 sequence is CASSQDQGLRAGELFF. CDR3 bases: TGTGCCAGCAGCCAAGACCAGGGACTCCGCGCCGGGGAGCTGTTTTTT.